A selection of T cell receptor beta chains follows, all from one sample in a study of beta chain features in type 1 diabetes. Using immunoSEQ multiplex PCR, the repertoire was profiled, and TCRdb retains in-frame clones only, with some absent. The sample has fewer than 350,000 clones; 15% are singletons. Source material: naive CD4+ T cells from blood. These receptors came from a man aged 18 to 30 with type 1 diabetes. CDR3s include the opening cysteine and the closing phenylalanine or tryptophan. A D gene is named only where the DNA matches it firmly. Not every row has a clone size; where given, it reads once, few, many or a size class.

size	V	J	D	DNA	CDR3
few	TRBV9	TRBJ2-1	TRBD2	TGTGCCAGCAGCGTCGGGACTAGGGATTACAATGAGCAGTTCTTC	CASSVGTRDYNEQFF
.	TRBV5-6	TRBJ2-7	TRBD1	TGTGCCAGCAGCTTTGGCTGGGGACAGCCTACCTACGAGCAGTACTTC	CASSFGWGQPTYEQYF
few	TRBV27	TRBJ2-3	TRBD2	TGTGCCAGCTCCCTTGGGGGGGGTACAGATACGCAGTATTTT	CASSLGGGTDTQYF
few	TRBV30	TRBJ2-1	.	TGTGCGACCCGGGAGAGGGACGAGCAGTTCTTC	CATRERDEQFF
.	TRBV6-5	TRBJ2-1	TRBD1	TGTGCCAGCAGTTCCACAGGGGGCGGGGAGCAGTTCTTC	CASSSTGGGEQFF
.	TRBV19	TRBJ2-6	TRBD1	TGTGCCAGTAGTGGGACAGTCTCTGGGGCCAACGTCCTGACTTTC	CASSGTVSGANVLTF
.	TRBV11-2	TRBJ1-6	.	TGTGCCAGCAGCTTAGATGGGAGGAATCGCCTCCACTTT	CASSLDGRNRLHF
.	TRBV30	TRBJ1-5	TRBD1	TGTGCCTGGGGCGGGGGACAGGGGCAGAGCCAGCCCCAGCATTTT	CAWGGGQGQSQPQHF
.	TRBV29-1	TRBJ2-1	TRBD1	TGCAGCGGTGGCCGACAGGGGGTGGACGGTGAGCAGTTCTTC	CSGGRQGVDGEQFF
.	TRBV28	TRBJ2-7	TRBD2	TGTGCCAGCAGTCCCTTCGGGGCGGGGGGGCTCTACGAGCAGTACTTC	CASSPFGAGGLYEQYF
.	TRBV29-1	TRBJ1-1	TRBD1	TGCAGCGTTGAATGGTCAGGGGGTTCAGGAGCTTTCTTT	CSVEWSGGSGAFF
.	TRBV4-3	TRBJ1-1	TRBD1	TGCGCCAGCAGCCAAGATGTCAGGGGGTCTGAAGCTTTCTTT	CASSQDVRGSEAFF
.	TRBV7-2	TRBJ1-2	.	TGTGCCAGCAGCCGGGATTTGTTGGACTATGGCTACACCTTC	CASSRDLLDYGYTF
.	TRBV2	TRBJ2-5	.	TGTGCCAGCAGCGGACAGGGAGGGAGAGAGACCCAGTACTTC	CASSGQGGRETQYF
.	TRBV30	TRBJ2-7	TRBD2	TGTGCCTGGAGTGTCATTACTAGCGGAAAAACTTACGAGCAGTACTTC	CAWSVITSGKTYEQYF
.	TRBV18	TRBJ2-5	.	TGTGCCAGCTCAACTTACAGGGAAGAGACCCAGTACTTC	CASSTYREETQYF
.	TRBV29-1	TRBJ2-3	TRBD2	TGCAGCGCCCTTGGACTAGCGGGAACGTTGCCAGATACGCAGTATTTT	CSALGLAGTLPDTQYF
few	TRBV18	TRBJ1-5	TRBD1	TGTGCCAGCTCACCAACAGGGGATCAGCCCCAGCATTTT	CASSPTGDQPQHF
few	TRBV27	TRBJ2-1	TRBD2	TGTGCCAGCATCCCTAGACTAGCGGGAGGCTTAAGCTCCTACAATGAGCAGTTCTTC	CASIPRLAGGLSSYNEQFF
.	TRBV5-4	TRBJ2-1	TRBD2	TGTGCCAGCAGCTTGGGGGGGTCCGGGACTAGTAATATAGGATCCAATGAGCAGTTCTTC	CASSLGGSGTSNIGSNEQFF
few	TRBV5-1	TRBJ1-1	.	TGCGCCAGCAGTTCACAGGGTTACACTGAAGCTTTCTTT	CASSSQGYTEAFF
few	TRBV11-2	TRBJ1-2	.	TGTGCCAGCAGCTTCCCACGGGGTGGCTACACCTTC	CASSFPRGGYTF
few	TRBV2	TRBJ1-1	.	TGTGCCAGCGGACAGACCAACACTGAAGCTTTCTTT	CASGQTNTEAFF
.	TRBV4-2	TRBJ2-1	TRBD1	TGTGCCAGCAGCCAAGGTCAGCAGGGGGCTTCTTACAATGAGCAGTTCTTC	CASSQGQQGASYNEQFF
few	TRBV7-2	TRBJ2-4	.	TGTGCCAGCAGCTTAAAGGGGGTCGACATTCAGTACTTC	CASSLKGVDIQYF
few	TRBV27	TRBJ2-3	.	TGTGCCAGCAGTTTAAGAGCGTTATTCACAGATACGCAGTATTTT	CASSLRALFTDTQYF
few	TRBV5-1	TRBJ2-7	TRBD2	TGCGCCAGCAGCTTGGGGGCTAGCGGGGACTACGAGCAGTACTTC	CASSLGASGDYEQYF
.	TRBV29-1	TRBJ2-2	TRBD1	TGCAGCGTTTTAGAGGGGGCGGGCGGGGAGCTGTTTTTT	CSVLEGAGGELFF
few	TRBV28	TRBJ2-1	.	TGTGCCAGCAGTTTGTCCACGCAGGGGACAAGGGGGTTATCCTACAATGAGCAGTTCTTC	CASSLSTQGTRGLSYNEQFF
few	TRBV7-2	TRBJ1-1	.	TGTGCCAGCAGCTTAGCGGTCCGGGGAGTACGGACTGAAGCTTTCTTT	CASSLAVRGVRTEAFF
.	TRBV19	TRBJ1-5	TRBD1	TGTGCCAGTGCCAGGGGAGGACAGGGGGCGGGACAGCCCCAGCATTTT	CASARGGQGAGQPQHF
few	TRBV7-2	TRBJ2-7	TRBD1	TGTGCCAGCAGCTTAGTAGGGGGACAGAGATACTCCTACGAGCAGTACTTC	CASSLVGGQRYSYEQYF
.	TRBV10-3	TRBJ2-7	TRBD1	TGTGCCATCAGTGAAAGACAGGGAAATACCGAGCAGTACTTC	CAISERQGNTEQYF
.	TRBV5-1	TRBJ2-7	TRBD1	TGCGCCAGCAGCTTGGGGACAGGGCATTCCTACGAGCAGTACTTC	CASSLGTGHSYEQYF
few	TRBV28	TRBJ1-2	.	TGTGCCAGCAGTTGGGGGGGTGATAATGGCTACACCTTC	CASSWGGDNGYTF
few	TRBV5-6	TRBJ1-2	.	TGTGCCAGCAGCCGAAAGGGGATCTATGGCTACACCTTC	CASSRKGIYGYTF
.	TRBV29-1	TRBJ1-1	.	TGCAGCGTCGTGGACAGAACCGAAGCTTTCTTT	CSVVDRTEAFF
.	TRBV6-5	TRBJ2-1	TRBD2	TGTGCCAGCAGTTATGGACTAGCGGGAGGGTACAATGAGCAGTTCTTC	CASSYGLAGGYNEQFF
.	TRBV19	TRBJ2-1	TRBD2	TGTGCCAGTAGCTCAGGACTAGCGGGATCCTACAATGAGCAGTTCTTC	CASSSGLAGSYNEQFF
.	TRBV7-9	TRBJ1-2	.	TGTGCCAGCAGGCCCTCCGGGAGGGGCTATGGCTACACCTTC	CASRPSGRGYGYTF
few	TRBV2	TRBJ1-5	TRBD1	TGTGCCAGCAGTGGGACAGGGTTGCATTTT	CASSGTGLHF
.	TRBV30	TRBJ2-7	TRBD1	TGTGCCTGTACCTTACCGGGACAGGCGTACGAGCAGTACTTC	CACTLPGQAYEQYF
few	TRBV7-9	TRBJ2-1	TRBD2	TGTGCCAGCAGCTTAGTGGGCGGGAGCTCCTACAATGAGCAGTTCTTC	CASSLVGGSSYNEQFF
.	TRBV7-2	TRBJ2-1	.	TGTGCCAGCAGCCTCACTAGGTCCAATGAGCAGTTCTTC	CASSLTRSNEQFF
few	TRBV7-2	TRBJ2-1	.	TGTGCCAGCAGCTTCACGGCAGGGTTGCATGAGCAGTTCTTC	CASSFTAGLHEQFF
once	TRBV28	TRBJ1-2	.	TGTGCCAGCAGCGCGCGCCGGGTCGTTCTAGGCTACACCTTC	CASSARRVVLGYTF
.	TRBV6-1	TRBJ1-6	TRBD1	TGTGCCAGCAGTGAGACAGGACAGGCTTCACCCCTCCACTTT	CASSETGQASPLHF